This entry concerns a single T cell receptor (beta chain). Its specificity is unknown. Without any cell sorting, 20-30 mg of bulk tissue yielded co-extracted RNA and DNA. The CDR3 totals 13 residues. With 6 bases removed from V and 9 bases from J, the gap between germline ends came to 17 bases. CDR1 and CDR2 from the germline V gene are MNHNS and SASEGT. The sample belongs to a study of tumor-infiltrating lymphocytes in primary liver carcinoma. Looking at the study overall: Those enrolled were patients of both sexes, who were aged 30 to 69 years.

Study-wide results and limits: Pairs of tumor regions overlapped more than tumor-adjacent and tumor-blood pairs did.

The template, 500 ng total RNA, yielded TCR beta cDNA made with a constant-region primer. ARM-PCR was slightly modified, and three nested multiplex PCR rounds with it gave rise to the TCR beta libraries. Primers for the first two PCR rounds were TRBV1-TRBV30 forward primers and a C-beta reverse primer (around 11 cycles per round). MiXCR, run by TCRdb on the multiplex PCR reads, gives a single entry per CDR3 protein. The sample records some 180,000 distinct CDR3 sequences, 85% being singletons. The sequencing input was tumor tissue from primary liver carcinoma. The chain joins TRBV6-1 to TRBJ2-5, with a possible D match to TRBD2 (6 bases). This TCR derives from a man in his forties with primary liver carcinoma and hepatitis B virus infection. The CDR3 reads CASSRVTWEAQYF. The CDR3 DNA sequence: TGTGCCAGCAGCCGAGTAACGTGGGAGGCCCAGTACTTC.